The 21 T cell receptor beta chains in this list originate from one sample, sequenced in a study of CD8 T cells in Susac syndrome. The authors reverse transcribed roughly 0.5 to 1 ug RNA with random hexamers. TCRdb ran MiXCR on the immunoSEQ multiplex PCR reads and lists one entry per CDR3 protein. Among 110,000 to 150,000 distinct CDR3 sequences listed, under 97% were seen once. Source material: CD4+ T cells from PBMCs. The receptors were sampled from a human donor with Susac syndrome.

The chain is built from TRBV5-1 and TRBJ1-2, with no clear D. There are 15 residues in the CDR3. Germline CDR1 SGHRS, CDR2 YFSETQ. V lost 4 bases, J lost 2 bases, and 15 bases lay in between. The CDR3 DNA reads TGCGCCAGCAGCCAGGCTCTCACAGCCAACTATGGCTACACCTTC. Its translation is CASSQALTANYGYTF.

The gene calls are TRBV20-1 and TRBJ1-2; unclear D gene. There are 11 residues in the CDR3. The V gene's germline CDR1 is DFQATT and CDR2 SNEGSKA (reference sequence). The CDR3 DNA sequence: TGCAGCGCAGAAGCAGTCTCCGGCTACACCTTC. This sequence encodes CSAEAVSGYTF.

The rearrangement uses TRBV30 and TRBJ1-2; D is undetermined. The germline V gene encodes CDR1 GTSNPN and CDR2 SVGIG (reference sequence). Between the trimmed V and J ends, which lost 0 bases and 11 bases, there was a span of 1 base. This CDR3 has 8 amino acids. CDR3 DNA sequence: TGTGCCTGGAGTGTGTACACCTTC. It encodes CAWSVYTF.

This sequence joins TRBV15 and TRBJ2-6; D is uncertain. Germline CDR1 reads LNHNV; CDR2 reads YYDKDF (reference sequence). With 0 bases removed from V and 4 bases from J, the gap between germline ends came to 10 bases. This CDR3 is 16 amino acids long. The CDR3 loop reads CATSRDMVQGANVLTF. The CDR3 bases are TGTGCCACCAGCAGAGATATGGTTCAGGGGGCCAACGTCCTGACTTTC. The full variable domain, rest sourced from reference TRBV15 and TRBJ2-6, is DAMVIQNPRYQVTQFGKPVTLSCSQTLNHNVMYWYQQKSSQAPKLLFHYYDKDFNNEADTPDNFQSRRPNTSFCFLDIRSPGLGDTAMYLCATSRDMVQGANVLTFGAGSRLTVL.

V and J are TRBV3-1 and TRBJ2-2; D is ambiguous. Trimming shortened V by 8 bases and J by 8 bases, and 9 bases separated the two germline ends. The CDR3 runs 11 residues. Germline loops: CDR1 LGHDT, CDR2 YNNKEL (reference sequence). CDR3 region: CASGSEGELFF. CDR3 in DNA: TGTGCCAGCGGATCAGAGGGGGAGCTGTTTTTT.

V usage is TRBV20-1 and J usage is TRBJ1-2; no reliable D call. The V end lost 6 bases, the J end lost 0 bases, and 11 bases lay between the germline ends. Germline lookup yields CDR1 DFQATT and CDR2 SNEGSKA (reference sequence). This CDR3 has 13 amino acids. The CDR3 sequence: CSAAYRTNYGYTF. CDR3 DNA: TGCAGTGCCGCCTACAGAACTAACTATGGCTACACCTTC.

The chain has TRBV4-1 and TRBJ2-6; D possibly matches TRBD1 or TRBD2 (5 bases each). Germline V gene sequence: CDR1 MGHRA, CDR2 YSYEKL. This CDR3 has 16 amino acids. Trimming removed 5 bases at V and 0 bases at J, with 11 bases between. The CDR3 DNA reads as TGCGCCAGCAGCTCCGAGGGGACCTCTGGGGCCAACGTCCTGACTTTC. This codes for CASSSEGTSGANVLTF.

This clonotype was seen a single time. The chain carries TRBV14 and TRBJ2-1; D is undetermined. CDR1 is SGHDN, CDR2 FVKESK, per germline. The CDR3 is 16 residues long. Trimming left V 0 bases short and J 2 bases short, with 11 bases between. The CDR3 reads CASSQEVTGPYNEQFF. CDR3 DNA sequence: TGTGCCAGCAGCCAAGAGGTGACGGGCCCCTACAATGAGCAGTTCTTC.

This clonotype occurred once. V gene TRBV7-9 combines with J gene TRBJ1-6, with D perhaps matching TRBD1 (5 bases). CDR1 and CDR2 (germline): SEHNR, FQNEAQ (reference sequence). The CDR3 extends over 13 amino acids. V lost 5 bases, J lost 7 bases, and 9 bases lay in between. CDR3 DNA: TGTGCCAGCAGCCCCGAGGGGAATTCACCCCTCCACTTT. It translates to CASSPEGNSPLHF.

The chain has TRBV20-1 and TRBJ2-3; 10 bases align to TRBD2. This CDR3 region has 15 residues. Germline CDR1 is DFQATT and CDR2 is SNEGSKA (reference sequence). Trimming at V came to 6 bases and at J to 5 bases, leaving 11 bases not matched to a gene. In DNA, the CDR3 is TGCAGTGCCATCGGGGCTAGCGGGGGAGGAGATACGCAGTATTTT. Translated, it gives CSAIGASGGGDTQYF.

DNA of the CDR3: TGCAGCGTTGATAGTGCGGGGGGAATCTACAATGAGCAGTTCTTC. Its protein is CSVDSAGGIYNEQFF. The chain joins TRBV29-1 to TRBJ2-1; TRBD2 agrees at 8 bases. The CDR3 contains 15 residues. V was clipped by 3 bases and J by 3 bases; unmatched bases: 7. Germline CDR1 reads SQVTM; CDR2 reads ANQGSEA.

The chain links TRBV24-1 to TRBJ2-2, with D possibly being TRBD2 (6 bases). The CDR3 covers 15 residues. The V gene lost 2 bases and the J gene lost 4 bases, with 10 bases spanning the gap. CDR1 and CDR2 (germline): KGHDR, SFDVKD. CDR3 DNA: TGTGCCACCAGTGATTCTCGGGAGCCCACCGGGGAGCTGTTTTTT. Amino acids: CATSDSREPTGELFF.

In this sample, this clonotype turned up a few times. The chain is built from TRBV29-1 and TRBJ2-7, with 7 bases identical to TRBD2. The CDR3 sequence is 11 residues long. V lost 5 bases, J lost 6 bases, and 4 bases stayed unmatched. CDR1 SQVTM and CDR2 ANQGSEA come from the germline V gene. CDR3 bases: TGCAGCGTTTGGGAGGGCGGCGAGCAGTACTTC. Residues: CSVWEGGEQYF.

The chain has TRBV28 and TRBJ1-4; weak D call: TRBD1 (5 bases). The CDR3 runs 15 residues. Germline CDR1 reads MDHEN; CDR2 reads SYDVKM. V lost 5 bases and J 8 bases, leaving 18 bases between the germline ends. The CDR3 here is CASSRIDSRGEKLFF. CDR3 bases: TGTGCCAGCAGTCGAATCGACAGTCGTGGGGAAAAACTGTTTTTT.

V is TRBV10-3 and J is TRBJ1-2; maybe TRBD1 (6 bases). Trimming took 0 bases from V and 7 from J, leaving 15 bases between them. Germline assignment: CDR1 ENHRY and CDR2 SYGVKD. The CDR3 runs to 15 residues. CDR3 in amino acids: CAISESGAGGLGYTF. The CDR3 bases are TGTGCCATCAGTGAGTCGGGGGCTGGGGGACTTGGCTACACCTTC.

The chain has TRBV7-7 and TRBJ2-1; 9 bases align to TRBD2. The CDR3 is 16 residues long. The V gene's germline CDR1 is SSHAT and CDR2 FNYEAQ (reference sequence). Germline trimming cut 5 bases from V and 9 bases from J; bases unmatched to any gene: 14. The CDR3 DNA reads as TGTGCCAGCAGCGCATCAAGGAGGCGGGGGGGCGGTGAGCAGTTCTTC. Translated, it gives CASSASRRRGGGEQFF.

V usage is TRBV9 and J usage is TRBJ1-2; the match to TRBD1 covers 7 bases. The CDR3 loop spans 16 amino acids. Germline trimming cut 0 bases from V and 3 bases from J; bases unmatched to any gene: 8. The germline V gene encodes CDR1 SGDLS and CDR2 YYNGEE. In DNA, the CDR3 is TGTGCCAGCAGCGTAGTCCCGACAGGGAGGGACTATGGCTACACCTTC. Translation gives CASSVVPTGRDYGYTF.

This CDR3 reads CASSQDGQGNQPQHF. In DNA form, the CDR3 reads TGTGCCAGCAGCCAAGATGGACAGGGAAATCAGCCCCAGCATTTT. The J gene is TRBJ1-5, the V gene TRBV3-1, with 8 nucleotides matching TRBD1. In germline, CDR1 is LGHDT, CDR2 YNNKEL (reference sequence). The CDR3 runs to 15 residues. Unmatched junction bases numbered 2, after V lost 0 bases and J lost 4 bases.

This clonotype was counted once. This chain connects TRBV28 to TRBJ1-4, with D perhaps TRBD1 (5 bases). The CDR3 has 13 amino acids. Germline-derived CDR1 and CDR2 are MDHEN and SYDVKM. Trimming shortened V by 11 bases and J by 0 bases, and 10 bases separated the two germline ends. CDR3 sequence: CALKGATNEKLFF. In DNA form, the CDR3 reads TGTGCCCTTAAAGGGGCAACTAATGAAAAACTGTTTTTT.

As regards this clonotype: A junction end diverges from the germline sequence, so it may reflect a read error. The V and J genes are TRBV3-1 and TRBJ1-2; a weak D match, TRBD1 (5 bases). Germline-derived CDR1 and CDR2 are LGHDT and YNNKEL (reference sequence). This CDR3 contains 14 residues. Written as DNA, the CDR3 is TGTGCCAGCAGCCAAGGAACGGGCAGGGCCTCACCCCCCTTC. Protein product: CASSQGTGRASPPF. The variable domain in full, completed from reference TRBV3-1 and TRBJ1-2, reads DTAVSQTPKYLVTQMGNDKSIKCEQNLGHDTMYWYKQDSKKFLKIMFSYNNKELIINETVPNRFSPKSPDKAHLNLHINSLELGDSAVYFCASSQGTGRASPPFGSGTRLTVV.

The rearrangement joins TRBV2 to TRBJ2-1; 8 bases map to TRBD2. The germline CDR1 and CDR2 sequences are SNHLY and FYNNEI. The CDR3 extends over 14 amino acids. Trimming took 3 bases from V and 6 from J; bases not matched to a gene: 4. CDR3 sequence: CASSEAGGINEQFF. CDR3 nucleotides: TGTGCCAGCAGTGAGGCGGGAGGCATCAATGAGCAGTTCTTC.